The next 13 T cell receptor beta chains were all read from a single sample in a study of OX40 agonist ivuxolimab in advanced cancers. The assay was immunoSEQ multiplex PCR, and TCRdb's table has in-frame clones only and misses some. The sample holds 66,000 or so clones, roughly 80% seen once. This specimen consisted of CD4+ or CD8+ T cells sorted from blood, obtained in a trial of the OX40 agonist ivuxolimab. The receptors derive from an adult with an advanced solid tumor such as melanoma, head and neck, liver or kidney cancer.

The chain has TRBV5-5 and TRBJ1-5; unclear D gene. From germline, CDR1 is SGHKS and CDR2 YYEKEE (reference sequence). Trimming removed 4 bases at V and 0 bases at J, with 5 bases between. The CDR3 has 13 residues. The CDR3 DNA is TGTGCCAGCAGCCCCGATAGCAATCAGCCCCAGCATTTT. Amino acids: CASSPDSNQPQHF.

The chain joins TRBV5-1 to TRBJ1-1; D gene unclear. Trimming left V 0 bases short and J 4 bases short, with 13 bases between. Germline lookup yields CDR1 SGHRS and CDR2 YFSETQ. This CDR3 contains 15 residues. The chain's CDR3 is CASSLEFTVTTEAFF. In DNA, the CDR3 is TGCGCCAGCAGCTTGGAGTTTACAGTGACCACTGAAGCTTTCTTT.

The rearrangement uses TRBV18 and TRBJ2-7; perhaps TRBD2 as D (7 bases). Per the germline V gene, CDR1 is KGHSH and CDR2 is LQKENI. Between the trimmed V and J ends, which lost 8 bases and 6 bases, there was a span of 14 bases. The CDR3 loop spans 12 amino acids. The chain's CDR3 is CASTPGGGEQYF. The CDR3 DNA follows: TGTGCCAGCACTCCGGGGGGCGGCGAGCAGTACTTC.

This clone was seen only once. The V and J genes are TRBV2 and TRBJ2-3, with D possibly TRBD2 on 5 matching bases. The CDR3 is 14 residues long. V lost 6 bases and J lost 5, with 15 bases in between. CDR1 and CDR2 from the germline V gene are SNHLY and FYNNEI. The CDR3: CASRRAPVLDTQYF. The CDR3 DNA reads TGTGCCAGCAGGCGGGCCCCGGTTTTAGATACGCAGTATTTT.

CDR3 nucleotides: TGTGCCAGCAGCGTTAGCTCCTACGAGCAGTACTTC. Its translation is CASSVSSYEQYF. The chain combines TRBV7-3 with TRBJ2-7; D unresolved. V dropped 5 bases and J dropped 0 bases, with 5 bases sitting between them. The CDR3 totals 12 residues. CDR1 is SGHTA and CDR2 is FQGTGA in the germline V gene.

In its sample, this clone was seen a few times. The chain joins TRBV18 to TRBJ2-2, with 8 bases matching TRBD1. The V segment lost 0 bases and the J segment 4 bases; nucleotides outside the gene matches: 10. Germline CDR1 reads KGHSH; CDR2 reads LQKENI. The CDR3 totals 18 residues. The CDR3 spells CASSPPDLWTGPTGELFF. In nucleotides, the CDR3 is TGTGCCAGCTCACCACCAGATCTTTGGACAGGGCCCACCGGGGAGCTGTTTTTT.

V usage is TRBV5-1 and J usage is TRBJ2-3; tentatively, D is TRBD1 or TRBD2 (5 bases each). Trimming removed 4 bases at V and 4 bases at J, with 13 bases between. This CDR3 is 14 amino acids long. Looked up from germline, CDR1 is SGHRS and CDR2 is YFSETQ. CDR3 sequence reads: CASSPPGPSDTQYF. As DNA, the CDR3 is TGCGCCAGCAGCCCACCGGGACCATCAGATACGCAGTATTTT.

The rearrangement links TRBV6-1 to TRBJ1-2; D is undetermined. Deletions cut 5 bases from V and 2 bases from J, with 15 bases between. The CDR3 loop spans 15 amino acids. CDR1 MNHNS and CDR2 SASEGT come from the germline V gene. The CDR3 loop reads CASSLFTGINYGYTF. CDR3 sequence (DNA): TGTGCCAGCAGTCTATTCACCGGGATCAACTATGGCTACACCTTC.

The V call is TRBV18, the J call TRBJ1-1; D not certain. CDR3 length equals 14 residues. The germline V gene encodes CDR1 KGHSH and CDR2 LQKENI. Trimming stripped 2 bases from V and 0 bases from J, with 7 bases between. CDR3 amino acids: CASSPLPMNTEAFF. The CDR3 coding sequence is TGTGCCAGCTCACCATTACCGATGAACACTGAAGCTTTCTTT.

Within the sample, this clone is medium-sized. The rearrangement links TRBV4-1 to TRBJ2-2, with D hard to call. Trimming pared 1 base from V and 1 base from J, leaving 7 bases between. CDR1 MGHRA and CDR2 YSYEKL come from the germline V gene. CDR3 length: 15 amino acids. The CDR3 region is CASSQAVQNTGELFF. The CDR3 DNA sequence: TGCGCCAGCAGCCAAGCTGTGCAGAACACCGGGGAGCTGTTTTTT.

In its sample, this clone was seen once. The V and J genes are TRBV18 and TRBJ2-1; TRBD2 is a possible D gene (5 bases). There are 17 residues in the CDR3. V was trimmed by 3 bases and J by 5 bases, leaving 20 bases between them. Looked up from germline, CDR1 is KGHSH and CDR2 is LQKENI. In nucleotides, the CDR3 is TGTGCCAGCTCACCGAAGGTCGCGGGCAACGGGGACAATGAGCAGTTCTTC. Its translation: CASSPKVAGNGDNEQFF. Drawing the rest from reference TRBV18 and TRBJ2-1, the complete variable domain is NAGVMQNPRHLVRRRGQEARLRCSPMKGHSHVYWYRQLPEEGLKFMVYLQKENIIDESGMPKERFSAEFPKEGPSILRIQQVVRGDSAAYFCASSPKVAGNGDNEQFFGPGTRLTVL.

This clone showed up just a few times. In DNA form, the CDR3 reads TGTGCCAGCAGTACTAGCGGGGTCCAAGAGACCCAGTACTTC. Amino acids: CASSTSGVQETQYF. The chain employs TRBV28 and TRBJ2-5, with 10 bases identical to TRBD2. Germline assignment: CDR1 MDHEN and CDR2 SYDVKM. With 5 bases clipped from V and 1 base from J, the junction kept 1 base outside the gene matches. This CDR3 contains 14 residues.

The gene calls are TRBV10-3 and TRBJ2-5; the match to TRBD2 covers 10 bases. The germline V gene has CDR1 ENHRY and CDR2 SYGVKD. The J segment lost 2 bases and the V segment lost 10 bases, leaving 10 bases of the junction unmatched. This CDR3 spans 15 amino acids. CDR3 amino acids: CATSGVAGGQETQYF. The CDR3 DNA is TGTGCCACCTCGGGGGTAGCGGGAGGTCAAGAGACCCAGTACTTC.